The entry below describes one TCR beta chain. Antigen: not known. This specimen comes from a study of OX40 agonist ivuxolimab in advanced cancers. About the research overall: The drug used for patients, ivuxolimab, was an agonistic anti-OX40 (CD134) antibody. Study-wide results and limits: Average numbers of expanded clones were greater in CD8+ T cells than in CD4+.

Here immunoSEQ multiplex PCR was the method, and the copy in TCRdb shows in-frame clones only, minus some. The sample has about 59,000 clones, 82% seen once; the top ten hold under 0.6%. V shed 5 bases and J shed 6 bases, with 13 bases lying between them. CDR1 and CDR2 from the germline V gene are SGHVS and FNYEAQ. The CDR3 has 14 amino acids. The clonotype was recovered from an adult with an advanced solid tumor such as melanoma, head and neck, liver or kidney cancer. Sequencing was performed on CD4+ or CD8+ T cells sorted from blood, taken in a trial of the OX40 agonist ivuxolimab. V gene TRBV7-6 combines with J gene TRBJ2-2; D unresolved. The CDR3 here is CASSHNVGPGELFF. DNA of the CDR3: TGTGCCAGCAGCCATAATGTAGGGCCCGGGGAGCTGTTTTTT.